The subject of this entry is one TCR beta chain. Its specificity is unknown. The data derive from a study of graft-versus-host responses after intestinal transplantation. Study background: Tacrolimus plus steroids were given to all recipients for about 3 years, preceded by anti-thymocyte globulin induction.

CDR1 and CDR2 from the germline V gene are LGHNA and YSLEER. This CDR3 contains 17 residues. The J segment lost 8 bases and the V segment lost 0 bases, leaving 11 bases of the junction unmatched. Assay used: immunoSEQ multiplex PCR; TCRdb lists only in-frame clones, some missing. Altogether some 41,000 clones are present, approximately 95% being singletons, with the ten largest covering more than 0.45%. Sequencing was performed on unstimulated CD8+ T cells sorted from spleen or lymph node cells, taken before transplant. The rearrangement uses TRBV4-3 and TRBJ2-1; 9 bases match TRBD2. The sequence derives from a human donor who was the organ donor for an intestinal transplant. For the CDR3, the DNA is TGCGCCAGCAGCCAAGACCCTCCCCCTAGCGGGGAGGATGAGCAGTTCTTC. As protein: CASSQDPPPSGEDEQFF.